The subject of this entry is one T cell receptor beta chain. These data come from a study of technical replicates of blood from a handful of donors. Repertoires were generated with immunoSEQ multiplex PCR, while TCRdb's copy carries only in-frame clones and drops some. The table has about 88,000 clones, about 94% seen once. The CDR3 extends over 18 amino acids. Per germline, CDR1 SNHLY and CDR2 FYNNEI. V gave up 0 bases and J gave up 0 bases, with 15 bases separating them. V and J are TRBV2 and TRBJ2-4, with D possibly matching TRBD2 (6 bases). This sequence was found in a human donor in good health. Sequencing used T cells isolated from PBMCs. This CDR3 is CASSEAPGGTLAKNIQYF. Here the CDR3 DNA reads TGTGCCAGCAGTGAAGCGCCGGGCGGGACGTTAGCCAAAAACATTCAGTACTTC.